This TCR beta chain was documented in a study of shared clonotypes between healthy human individuals. Trimming removed 4 bases at V and 5 bases at J, with 14 bases between. The CDR3 totals 15 residues. CDR1 and CDR2 (germline): SNHLY, FYNNEI. Libraries were prepared by immunoSEQ multiplex PCR; TCRdb keeps only in-frame clonotypes and omits some of them. The data contain approximately 2.3 million clones, approximately 95% of them singletons. General observations from the study: Relative to memory subsets, naive subsets generally showed larger estimated richness.

With respect to this clone: Its target is not known.

The sequence was collected from a man aged 18-30 years in good health. Some clones in this sample may be carry-over from other donors' samples. Sequenced material: naive CD4+ T cells from PBMCs. The subset here: CD45RA+ positively selected. The chain is built from TRBV2 and TRBJ1-4; D is undetermined. The DNA for the CDR3 is TGTGCCAGCAGTGCTCATGTAGGTGGGAATGAAAAACTGTTTTTT. This codes for CASSAHVGGNEKLFF.